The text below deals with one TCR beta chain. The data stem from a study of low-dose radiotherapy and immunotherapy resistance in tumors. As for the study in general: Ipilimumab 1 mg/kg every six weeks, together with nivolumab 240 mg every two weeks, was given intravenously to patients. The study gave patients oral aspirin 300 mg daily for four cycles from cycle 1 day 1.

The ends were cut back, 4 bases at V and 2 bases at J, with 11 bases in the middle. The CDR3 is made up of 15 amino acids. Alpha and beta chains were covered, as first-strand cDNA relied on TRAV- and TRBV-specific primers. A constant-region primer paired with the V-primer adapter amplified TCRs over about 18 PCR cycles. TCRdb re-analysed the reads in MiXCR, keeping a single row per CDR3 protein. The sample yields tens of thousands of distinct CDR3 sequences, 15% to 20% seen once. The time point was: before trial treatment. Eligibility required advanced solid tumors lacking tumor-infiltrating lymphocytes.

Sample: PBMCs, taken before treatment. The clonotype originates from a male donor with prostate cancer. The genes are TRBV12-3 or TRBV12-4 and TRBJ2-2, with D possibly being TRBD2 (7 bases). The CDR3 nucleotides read TGTGCCAGCAGTTGGGGGGGGCCCAACACCGGGGAGCTGTTTTTT. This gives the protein CASSWGGPNTGELFF.